This entry features one T cell receptor beta chain sequence. Specified treatment: randomized to nivolumab then ipilimumab (arm A) or the reverse (arm B). Patients had received no earlier DNA-damaging chemotherapy. Profiled with immunoSEQ multiplex PCR; TCRdb holds only in-frame clones, not every one. The sample records some 31,000 clones, 75% to 90% being singletons. This specimen belongs to a study of sequential checkpoint blockade in melanoma. Study background: First-line arms were nivolumab then ipilimumab, or the reverse, randomized 1:1. Maintenance nivolumab came after either treatment sequence.

The germline gives CDR1 PRHDT, CDR2 FYEKMQ (reference sequence). CDR3 size: 15 residues. V shed 5 bases and J 4 bases; nucleotides not matched to a gene: 5. Sequenced material: CD8+ T cells sorted from blood (inferred from file names), taken from a patient given nivolumab and ipilimumab in sequence. V and J are TRBV13 and TRBJ2-7; TRBD2 matches at 13 bases. The TCR was taken from a human donor with melanoma. In nucleotides, the CDR3 is TGTGCCAGCAGCGCATGGACTAGCGGGGGATACGAGCAGTACTTC. As protein: CASSAWTSGGYEQYF.